This paragraph covers one TCR beta chain sequence. No antigen is known for it. The CDR3 is made up of 14 amino acids. The germline V gene has CDR1 SGHVS and CDR2 FQNEAQ. Trimming removed 5 bases from V and 9 bases from J, with 14 bases in between. These data belong to a study of graft-versus-host responses after intestinal transplantation. Study-level information: The whole recipient group had anti-thymocyte globulin induction followed by tacrolimus and steroids for about three years.

Method: immunoSEQ multiplex PCR; TCRdb's copy keeps in-frame clones and lacks some. The data contain around 84,000 clones, around four fifths of them singletons. This TCR was sampled from a human donor who received an intestinal transplant. The chain uses TRBV7-8 and TRBJ1-6; no clear D. The material was unstimulated CD8+ T cells sorted from spleen or lymph node cells, obtained before intestinal transplant. The CDR3: CASSAPSGSSPLHF. The CDR3 DNA follows: TGTGCCAGCAGCGCACCTTCGGGTAGTTCACCCCTCCACTTT.